This record covers a single T cell receptor beta chain. The antigen it recognizes is unknown. Base-call qualities are not available, and no considerably larger clone is one nucleotide away. The sample belongs to a study of T cell responses to AZD1222 COVID-19 vaccine (dated by TCRdb to the early 2020s). Describing the broader study: AZD1222 recipients with second doses at about 4 weeks or about 12 weeks were pooled, because spike-specific TCR depth and breadth did not differ between schedules. TCR sequencing covered more than 230 trial participants: 207 given two doses of AZD1222 and around 25 given two doses of MenACWY control vaccine. Trial participants were enrolled into age subgroups of 18-55, 56-69 and 70-plus years, which contained 148, 28 and 57 TCR-sequenced participants, respectively.

The time point label corresponds to: baseline before first vaccination. Vaccinee samples came from UK trials COV001 and COV002, including a single-blind randomized controlled phase 2/3 trial of AZD1222 (ChAdOx1 nCoV-19) in healthy adults. For TCRbeta chain sequencing, PBMC samples from trial participants were taken at day 0 and at day 28 after the second dose. The CDR3 regions of human TCRbeta chains were analyzed by immunosequencing. The study's own analysis went as follows. Repertoire TCRs were matched against a reference library of SARS-CoV-2-specific TCRs generated with the MIRA antigen-specificity platform. Breadth was defined as the fraction of unique TCRs that were SARS-CoV-2-associated. Depth was defined as the fraction of total T cells that were SARS-CoV-2-associated. Using the MIRA data, every spike-specific TCR was mapped to the spike region that the TCR reacted to and assigned to either a CD4 or a CD8 class. Log10-transformed breadth and depth values were compared by one-way ANOVA with Sidak's multiple comparisons tests. As stored in TCRdb, this immuneACCESS dataset retains in-frame rearrangements with V and J assigned. A fraction of the clones does not appear; measured against another copy, unresolved V genes explain less than half of the discrepancy, and the remainder lacks a known reason. That table furnishes V, J and clone size, whereas the DNA furnished D and trimming. Within this sample are about 140,000 clones, with roughly 92% of them counted one time only. Together, the top ten hold under 2.5% of the sample.

The paper's findings and limits, for the study overall: Reportedly, almost half of the unique spike-specific TCRs recognized epitopes lying outside the regions that are mutated in the B.1.351 and B.1.1.7 variants. Because no day 14 peak-response samples were available, repertoires were characterized only after the peak T cell response. In the small 56-69-year group, the increase in depth fell short of significance, most likely because of low power. The vaccine-associated CD4 TCRs covered the entire spike protein, and the dominant responses fell in regions 160-218 and 743-854. Conclusions about previously exposed vaccinees are limited because only six or seven AZD1222 recipients were SARS-CoV-2 seropositive at baseline. Participants were mostly white British, with more females than males. The authors suggested clonal diversity may have been underestimated. A significant rise in spike-specific TCR breadth and depth was observed after two AZD1222 doses relative to day 0 and relative to MenACWY recipients.

Trimming at the junction amounts to 7 bases on V and 4 bases on J, and the germline ends lie 13 bases apart. Taken from the germline V gene (reference sequence), the CDR1 and CDR2 loops are MNHEY and SMNVEV. The CDR3 spans 13 residues, from the cysteine through the phenylalanine. Only the CDR3 portion is preserved as DNA: 39 bases, with reading frame beginning at the first base. The TCR sequence derives from an adult in good health. The V and J segments used are TRBV27 and TRBJ1-1; TRBD1 might be the D gene, on 5 matching bases. The sequences come from peripheral blood, collected on day 0 of AZD1222 vaccination. CDR3 region: CASNPGTGTEAFF. The DNA is TGTGCCAGCAACCCCGGGACCGGCACTGAAGCTTTCTTT.